The 24 T cell receptor beta chains given below trace back to one sample, sequenced in a study of blood T cell repertoires in COVID-19. TCRdb keeps only in-frame clones here, not all; method: immunoSEQ multiplex PCR. This sample has 150,000 to 200,000 clones, with 85% found just once. The sequencing input was peripheral blood. These receptors originate from a human donor with acute or convalescent COVID-19. The donor label of this sample is uncertain.

There are a few counts of this clone. The chain joins TRBV7-2 to TRBJ2-2, with 10 bases identical to TRBD1. This CDR3 is 16 amino acids long. Trimming cost V 5 bases and J 5 bases; bases outside gene matches: 8. Germline V CDR1 and CDR2: SGHTA, FQGNSA. Here the CDR3 reads CASSTRDRGRTGELFF. The CDR3 nucleotides read TGTGCCAGCAGCACCCGGGACAGGGGAAGAACCGGGGAGCTGTTTTTT.

This chain links TRBV19 with TRBJ1-1, with D perhaps matching TRBD1 (6 bases). The V gene lost 5 bases and the J gene lost 1 base, with 17 bases spanning the gap. CDR1 LNHDA and CDR2 SQIVND come from the germline V gene (reference sequence). The CDR3 sequence is 16 residues long. The CDR3 region is CASSPSGVKRNTEAFF. In nucleotides, the CDR3 is TGTGCCAGTAGTCCCTCAGGGGTGAAGCGGAACACTGAAGCTTTCTTT.

This clone was observed a handful of times. The V gene is TRBV6-5, the J gene TRBJ1-2; 10 nucleotides line up with TRBD1. Germline CDR1 and CDR2: MNHEY and SVGAGI. V was clipped by 8 bases and J by 2 bases; unmatched bases: 8. CDR3 length: 15 amino acids. CDR3 coding DNA: TGTGCCAGCCGGGACAGGGGAAGTCGAAACTATGGCTACACCTTC. Its protein is CASRDRGSRNYGYTF.

The rearrangement links TRBV5-1 to TRBJ1-2; D is undetermined. V lost 7 bases and J 0 bases, leaving 16 bases between the germline ends. This CDR3 is 15 amino acids long. Germline V gene lookup returns CDR1 SGHRS and CDR2 YFSETQ. CDR3 region: CASRNLATANYGYTF. The CDR3 nucleotides are TGCGCCAGCCGGAATCTAGCGACTGCTAACTATGGCTACACCTTC.

V usage is TRBV6-5 and J usage is TRBJ2-2; TRBD2 agrees at 11 bases. J gave up 5 bases and V 7 bases, and 6 bases lay outside the gene matches. This CDR3 contains 15 residues. The V gene's germline CDR1 is MNHEY and CDR2 SVGAGI. The CDR3 loop reads CASNLAGGTTGELFF. CDR3 bases: TGTGCCAGCAACTTAGCGGGGGGGACTACCGGGGAGCTGTTTTTT.

The rearrangement links TRBV3-1 (or the pseudogene TRBV3-2) to TRBJ1-2; D uncertain. V was pared by 4 bases and J by 5 bases, with 17 bases between. The CDR3 is made up of 15 amino acids. Germline-derived CDR1 and CDR2 are LGHDT and YNNKEL (reference sequence). The CDR3 DNA follows: TGTGCCAGCAGCCCCGGGATGGGATCTGGGTATGGCTACACCTTC. Translated, it gives CASSPGMGSGYGYTF.

V usage is TRBV6-2 or TRBV6-3 and J usage is TRBJ2-2, with D possibly matching TRBD1 (6 bases). Germline assignment: CDR1 MNHEY and CDR2 SVGEGT. The CDR3 is 15 amino acids. V lost 2 bases and J 6 bases, leaving 13 bases between the germline ends. This CDR3 is CASSYVGTFAGELFF. The DNA of the CDR3 is TGTGCCAGCAGTTACGTCGGGACATTCGCCGGGGAGCTGTTTTTT.

This rearrangement joins TRBV7-2 to TRBJ2-5; 7 bases map to TRBD2. This CDR3 is built from 16 residues. With V trimmed by 2 bases and J by 5 bases, 11 bases remained unmatched. Germline lookup yields CDR1 SGHTA and CDR2 FQGNSA. The CDR3 DNA is TGTGCCAGCAGCTTATGGATCTCGGGGGGAGGCGAGACCCAGTACTTC. This translates into CASSLWISGGGETQYF.

The V gene is TRBV5-1, the J gene TRBJ2-5; TRBD1 matches 7 bases. The germline V gene has CDR1 SGHRS and CDR2 YFSETQ. V shed 4 bases and J 2 bases; nucleotides not matched to a gene: 8. The CDR3 runs to 15 residues. This chain's CDR3 is CASSVDRVGQETQYF. CDR3 DNA: TGCGCCAGCAGCGTCGACAGGGTAGGGCAAGAGACCCAGTACTTC. The full variable domain, its missing parts supplied by reference TRBV5-1 and TRBJ2-5, is KAGVTQTPRYLIKTRGQQVTLSCSPISGHRSVSWYQQTPGQGLQFLFEYFSETQRNKGNFPGRFSGRQFSNSRSEMNVSTLELGDSALYLCASSVDRVGQETQYFGPGTRLLVL.

V and J are TRBV7-9 and TRBJ1-2; D call uncertain. The germline V gene encodes CDR1 SEHNR and CDR2 FQNEAQ (reference sequence). This CDR3 region has 11 residues. Trimming removed 6 bases at V and 8 bases at J, with 10 bases between. The CDR3 DNA sequence: TGTGCCAGCAGTCGGTATGTGGGCTACACCTTC. The encoded protein is CASSRYVGYTF. Together with reference TRBV7-9 and TRBJ1-2, the CDR3 gives the full variable domain: DTGVSQNPRHKITKRGQNVTFRCDPISEHNRLYWYRQTLGQGPEFLTYFQNEAQLEKSRLLSDRFSAERPKGSFSTLEIQRTEQGDSAMYLCASSRYVGYTFGSGTRLTVV.

J is TRBJ2-7 and V is TRBV2; tentative D call: TRBD1 (7 bases). CDR1 SNHLY and CDR2 FYNNEI come from the germline V gene. V lost 4 bases, J lost 7 bases, and 17 bases lay in between. This CDR3 spans 14 amino acids. CDR3 residues: CASSVGQGGKEQYF. The CDR3, as DNA: TGTGCCAGCAGTGTTGGTCAGGGGGGTAAGGAGCAGTACTTC. Together with reference TRBV2 and TRBJ2-7, the CDR3 gives the full variable domain: EPEVTQTPSHQVTQMGQEVILRCVPISNHLYFYWYRQILGQKVEFLVSFYNNEISEKSEIFDDQFSVERPDGSNFTLKIRSTKLEDSAMYFCASSVGQGGKEQYFGPGTRLTVT.

This rearrangement joins TRBV27 to TRBJ2-7, with 7 bases matching TRBD1. Germline V gene sequence: CDR1 MNHEY, CDR2 SMNVEV (reference sequence). The CDR3 runs 14 residues. Trimming at V came to 0 bases and at J to 5 bases, leaving 4 bases not matched to a gene. The CDR3 here is CASSLSTGLHEQYF. The DNA of the CDR3 is TGTGCCAGCAGTTTATCGACAGGGCTACACGAGCAGTACTTC.

This clone was found a few times. The chain carries TRBV18 and TRBJ1-2, with 9 bases identical to TRBD1. V was pared by 4 bases and J by 6 bases, with 9 bases of the junction left unmatched. The germline gives CDR1 KGHSH, CDR2 LQKENI. The CDR3 spans 15 residues. The CDR3 here is CASSHAPGQGHGYTF. As DNA, the CDR3 is TGTGCCAGCTCACATGCCCCGGGACAGGGCCATGGCTACACCTTC.

The rearrangement uses TRBV7-6 and TRBJ2-7; tentative D call: TRBD1 (5 bases). Trimming removed 3 bases at V and 2 bases at J, with 11 bases between. There are 14 residues in the CDR3. Germline CDR1 SGHVS, CDR2 FNYEAQ. The chain's CDR3 is CASSFEDKAYEQYF. The CDR3 bases are TGTGCCAGCAGCTTCGAGGACAAAGCCTACGAGCAGTACTTC.

CDR3: CASTPGGGTEAFF. DNA of the CDR3: TGTGCCAGCACCCCGGGGGGGGGAACTGAAGCTTTCTTT. The V call is TRBV6-5, the J call TRBJ1-1; D perhaps matches TRBD1 (5 bases). The CDR3 runs 13 residues. Germline CDR1 MNHEY, CDR2 SVGAGI. Deletions cut 7 bases from V and 5 bases from J, with 14 bases between.

The V and J genes are TRBV3-1 (or the pseudogene TRBV3-2) and TRBJ1-6; 9 bases match TRBD1. The junction had 5 bases not matched to a gene; V was cut back by 4 bases and J by 7 bases. The germline V gene has CDR1 LGHDT and CDR2 YNNKEL (reference sequence). The CDR3 is 15 residues long. The CDR3 nucleotides read TGTGCCAGCAGCCGGCGGACAGGGGAGAATTCACCCCTCCACTTT. It is translated as CASSRRTGENSPLHF.

The V call is TRBV7-9, the J call TRBJ1-1; 7 nucleotides align to TRBD1. CDR3 length: 12 amino acids. Trimming cost V 5 bases and J 8 bases; bases outside gene matches: 5. Germline loops: CDR1 SEHNR, CDR2 FQNEAQ (reference sequence). The CDR3 loop is CASSREGAEAFF. Here the CDR3 DNA reads TGTGCCAGCAGCCGGGAGGGGGCGGAAGCTTTCTTT.

The gene calls are TRBV5-1 and TRBJ2-1; maybe TRBD2 (6 bases). The germline V gene has CDR1 SGHRS and CDR2 YFSETQ. Trimming removed 0 bases at V and 7 bases at J, with 14 bases between. The CDR3 consists of 15 residues. CDR3 bases: TGCGCCAGCAGCTTGGTCGCCGGGACTCCTAATGAGCAGTTCTTC. Its translation: CASSLVAGTPNEQFF.

This clone has a single count. The sample carries other DNA sequences with the same CDR3. The genes are TRBV19 and TRBJ1-5; no firm D call. The germline V gene encodes CDR1 LNHDA and CDR2 SQIVND (reference sequence). The CDR3 length is 12 residues. Deletions cut 6 bases from V and 6 bases from J, with 9 bases between. The CDR3 bases are TGTGCCAGTAGGGCGGGTGGTCAGCCCCAGCATTTT. Translating it yields CASRAGGQPQHF.

This clone was recorded once. The chain is built from TRBV2 and TRBJ2-5, with 7 bases that match TRBD1. Germline CDR1 and CDR2: SNHLY and FYNNEI. The V gene end was trimmed by 6 bases and the J gene end by 3 bases; junction bases not matched to a gene: 10. The CDR3 extends over 15 amino acids. CDR3 loop: CASSPRQGGKETQYF. CDR3 DNA sequence: TGTGCCAGCAGCCCCAGACAGGGTGGTAAAGAGACCCAGTACTTC.

The CDR3, as DNA: TGCAGCGTTTCCGAGACAGGGGGCCTCTACGAGCAGTACTTC. This gives the protein CSVSETGGLYEQYF. V is TRBV29-1 and J is TRBJ2-7, with 10 bases lining up with TRBD1. CDR3 length: 14 amino acids. Losses at the gene ends were 5 bases for V and 3 bases for J; bases not matched to a gene: 7. Per the germline V gene, CDR1 is SQVTM and CDR2 is ANQGSEA.

V is TRBV5-1 and J is TRBJ1-2, with D possibly being TRBD1 (6 bases). The CDR3 spans 14 residues. V was pared by 3 bases and J by 5 bases, with 14 bases between. Germline lookup yields CDR1 SGHRS and CDR2 YFSETQ. CDR3 in amino acids: CASSSAGTTYGYTF. The CDR3 DNA is TGCGCCAGCAGCTCCGCCGGGACAACTTATGGCTACACCTTC.

This clone was seen once. At the DNA level, this CDR3 is encoded by other sequences in the same sample as well. The rearrangement uses TRBV14 and TRBJ1-2; D might be TRBD1 (6 bases). Germline CDR1 reads SGHDN; CDR2 reads FVKESK. Trimming left V 5 bases short and J 4 bases short, with 20 bases between. The CDR3 contains 16 residues. CDR3 nucleotides: TGTGCCAGCAGCGACGCCTTCGGACAGACAGGCTATGGCTACACCTTC. Its protein is CASSDAFGQTGYGYTF.

The V and J genes are TRBV20-1 and TRBJ1-6; unclear D gene. Trimming cost V 3 bases and J 9 bases, with 15 bases left between them. This CDR3 contains 14 residues. Per germline, CDR1 DFQATT and CDR2 SNEGSKA (reference sequence). This chain's CDR3 is CSASTRVHGSPLHF. In nucleotides, the CDR3 is TGCAGTGCTAGTACTCGGGTGCACGGTTCACCCCTCCACTTT.